This T cell receptor (beta chain) was documented in a study of T cells in Graves' hyperthyroidism and ophthalmopathy. In its sample, this clonotype was seen a few times. The V gene's germline CDR1 is LNHDA and CDR2 SQIVND (reference sequence). This CDR3 contains 14 residues. The V and J ends lost 3 bases and 4 bases, in that order; junction bases with no gene match: 5. Amplified TCR beta CDR3 regions derived from RNA transcripts. The study used the HTBI primer set for a first-round RT-PCR of the TCR CDR3. TCRdb re-derived calls from the multiplex PCR reads in MiXCR, one entry per CDR3 protein. The repertoire includes 390,000 or so distinct CDR3 sequences, roughly 14% of them detected once, and about 12% sits in the top ten.

The TCR comes from a man between 18 and 29 years old with Graves' ophthalmopathy. The J gene is TRBJ1-2, the V gene TRBV19; 7 bases align to TRBD1. The sequenced material came from blood. CDR3 protein: CASSIEQGFYGYTF. The CDR3 nucleotides are TGTGCCAGTAGTATTGAACAGGGGTTCTATGGCTACACCTTC.